The 23 T cell receptor beta chains below were found in one sample sequenced in a study of blood T cell repertoires in COVID-19. Assay: immunoSEQ multiplex PCR; the TCRdb copy retains only in-frame clones and omits some. The table shows about 280,000 clones, with 75% to 90% occurring only once. Sequencing was performed on peripheral blood. These receptors all stem from a man between 50 and 59 years old with acute or convalescent COVID-19.

The chain carries TRBV12-3 or TRBV12-4 and TRBJ2-3; D not certain. V was pared by 3 bases and J by 4 bases, with 8 bases between. The CDR3 covers 13 residues. CDR3 in DNA: TGTGCCAGCAGTTTGACTCGCGCAGATACGCAGTATTTT. Its translation: CASSLTRADTQYF.

This chain connects TRBV30 to TRBJ1-1, with D tentatively TRBD1 (5 bases). V was shortened by 1 base and J by 4 bases, with 13 bases between the two germline ends. CDR1 and CDR2 from the germline V gene are GTSNPN and SVGIG (reference sequence). This CDR3 region has 14 residues. CDR3 loop: CAWSARRGGTEAFF. CDR3 nucleotides: TGTGCCTGGAGTGCGCGGCGGGGGGGCACTGAAGCTTTCTTT. Combining the CDR3 with reference TRBV30 and TRBJ1-1 gives the whole variable domain SQTIHQWPATLVQPVGSPLSLECTVEGTSNPNLYWYRQAAGRGLQLLFYSVGIGQISSEVPQNLSASRPQDRQFILSSKKLLLSDSGFYLCAWSARRGGTEAFFGQGTRLTVV.

The chain has TRBV4-1 and TRBJ1-1; TRBD1 matches at 11 bases. The CDR3 contains 17 residues. Per germline, CDR1 MGHRA and CDR2 YSYEKL. The V segment lost 3 bases and the J segment 2 bases; nucleotides outside the gene matches: 8. CDR3 sequence reads: CASSHRGQGAANTEAFF. CDR3 DNA: TGCGCCAGCAGCCATCGCGGACAGGGGGCAGCTAACACTGAAGCTTTCTTT.

The sample holds a few counts of this clone. The V call is TRBV6-5, the J call TRBJ2-1, with a weak D call TRBD1 (6 bases). V lost 6 bases and J lost 11, with 20 bases in between. Germline loops: CDR1 MNHEY, CDR2 SVGAGI. The CDR3 runs to 14 residues. CDR3 region: CASRPGHGIGKQFF. Written as DNA, the CDR3 is TGTGCCAGCAGGCCGGGACACGGGATCGGGAAGCAGTTCTTC.

The chain combines TRBV6-5 with TRBJ1-5; 7 bases align to TRBD1. The CDR3 has 13 amino acids. Germline V gene sequence: CDR1 MNHEY, CDR2 SVGAGI. The trim removed 6 bases at V and 9 bases at J, leaving 8 bases unmatched. CDR3 loop: CASRGQLGGPQHF. DNA for the CDR3: TGTGCCAGCAGGGGACAGTTGGGTGGGCCCCAGCATTTT.

The chain couples TRBV11-2 to TRBJ2-1; no clear D gene. V was shortened by 3 bases and J by 9 bases, with 15 bases between the two germline ends. In germline, CDR1 is SGHAT, CDR2 FQNNGV. The CDR3 runs to 14 residues. The CDR3 here is CASSFAGVMGEQFF. The CDR3 nucleotides are TGTGCCAGCAGCTTTGCAGGCGTAATGGGTGAGCAGTTCTTC.

The rearrangement joins TRBV5-8 to TRBJ1-6, with D tentatively TRBD1 (5 bases). Per germline, CDR1 SGHTS and CDR2 YDEGEE. V lost 4 bases and J 7 bases, leaving 15 bases between the germline ends. This CDR3 is 15 amino acids long. The CDR3 sequence: CASSLGPSLNSPLHF. CDR3 in DNA: TGTGCCAGCAGCCTGGGGCCTTCCCTCAATTCACCCCTCCACTTT.

This chain uses TRBV27 with TRBJ2-7, with 8 positions matching TRBD1. Germline loops: CDR1 MNHEY, CDR2 SMNVEV (reference sequence). This CDR3 is 14 amino acids long. J was trimmed by 2 bases and V by 5 bases; bases with no gene match: 5. The CDR3 nucleotides are TGTGCCAGCAGTCCGAGGACAGGGCCCTACGAGCAGTACTTC. Translated: CASSPRTGPYEQYF.

CDR3 nucleotide sequence: TGTGCCATCCGCGGGAGGGAAGGTCAGCCCCAGCATTTT. It encodes CAIRGREGQPQHF. The chain joins TRBV19 to TRBJ1-5, with D uncertain. The ends were cut back, 10 bases at V and 6 bases at J, with 16 bases in the middle. Germline CDR1 reads LNHDA; CDR2 reads SQIVND (reference sequence). This CDR3 is 13 amino acids long.

The chain has TRBV6-1 and TRBJ1-4; TRBD1 might be the D (6 bases). This CDR3 has 14 residues. CDR1 and CDR2 (germline): MNHNS, SASEGT. The germline V and J ends were trimmed by 6 bases and 6 bases, with 14 bases remaining between them. The CDR3 sequence is CASSPGAVDEKLFF. DNA for the CDR3: TGTGCCAGCAGCCCAGGGGCGGTTGATGAAAAACTGTTTTTT.

V is TRBV6-6 and J is TRBJ2-7; D ambiguous. Germline values: CDR1 MNHNY, CDR2 SVGAGI (reference sequence). V was clipped by 7 bases and J by 0 bases, with 10 bases between them. The CDR3 is 13 residues long. CDR3 residues: CASIPTGSYEQYF. The DNA for the CDR3 is TGTGCCAGCATCCCGACGGGCTCCTACGAGCAGTACTTC.

The V and J genes are TRBV29-1 and TRBJ2-7; weak D call: TRBD2 (6 bases). CDR1 SQVTM and CDR2 ANQGSEA come from the germline V gene. The CDR3 runs to 13 residues. V shed 7 bases and J shed 4 bases, with 17 bases lying between them. Here the CDR3 DNA reads TGCAGCGCCACCCCCGGGGGAGATTACGAGCAGTACTTC. Protein sequence: CSATPGGDYEQYF.

The chain recombines TRBV5-1 with TRBJ2-4; D perhaps matches TRBD2 (6 bases). The V gene lost 0 bases and the J gene lost 5 bases, with 9 bases spanning the gap. The germline V gene encodes CDR1 SGHRS and CDR2 YFSETQ. The CDR3 contains 14 residues. CDR3 in amino acids: CASSLVPGENIQYF. The CDR3 DNA sequence: TGCGCCAGCAGCTTGGTCCCGGGGGAAAACATTCAGTACTTC.

The V call is TRBV10-3, the J call TRBJ2-1; 10 bases line up with TRBD2. CDR1 and CDR2 from the germline V gene are ENHRY and SYGVKD. Unmatched junction bases numbered 6, after V lost 8 bases and J lost 8 bases. CDR3 length equals 13 residues. The CDR3 is CAISSGGADEQFF. The CDR3 nucleotides read TGTGCCATCTCCAGCGGGGGGGCCGATGAGCAGTTCTTC.

The chain has TRBV5-4 and TRBJ1-4, with TRBD1 identical over 7 bases. This CDR3 contains 14 residues. V was pared by 4 bases and J by 8 bases, with 8 bases of the junction left unmatched. The germline V gene encodes CDR1 SGHNT and CDR2 YYREEE (reference sequence). The CDR3 coding sequence is TGTGCCAGCAGCAAAGGGGGCGCGGGCGAAAAACTGTTTTTT. This sequence encodes CASSKGGAGEKLFF.

V is TRBV10-1 and J is TRBJ2-6; D is unresolved. This CDR3 is 13 amino acids long. V was clipped by 3 bases and J by 2 bases, with 2 bases between them. The germline V gene encodes CDR1 WNHNN and CDR2 SYGVQD (reference sequence). As DNA, the CDR3 is TGCGCCAGCAGTGATACTGGGGCCAACGTCCTGACTTTC. Translating it yields CASSDTGANVLTF.

The V call is TRBV6-5, the J call TRBJ2-3; possible D gene TRBD1, 6 bases. Germline CDR1 and CDR2: MNHEY and SVGAGI. The CDR3 has 14 amino acids. V was cut by 2 bases and J by 2 bases, with 8 bases left in between. The CDR3 here is CASSYAGATDTQYF. The CDR3 DNA reads TGTGCCAGCAGTTACGCAGGGGCCACAGATACGCAGTATTTT.

The gene calls are TRBV2 and TRBJ2-7; no clear D gene. The CDR3 loop spans 13 amino acids. V shed 2 bases and J shed 3 bases, with 8 bases lying between them. In germline, CDR1 is SNHLY, CDR2 FYNNEI. This CDR3 reads CASSEKYSYEQYF. The CDR3 DNA is TGTGCCAGCAGTGAAAAATACAGCTACGAGCAGTACTTC.

This sequence joins TRBV2 and TRBJ2-7; TRBD2 might be the D (7 bases). CDR3 length equals 15 residues. In germline, CDR1 is SNHLY, CDR2 FYNNEI. V lost 6 bases to trimming and J lost 3 bases, with 18 bases between them. The CDR3 sequence: CASSGGPGRNYEQYF. CDR3 bases: TGTGCCAGCAGCGGGGGGCCGGGACGAAACTACGAGCAGTACTTC. Based on the CDR3 plus reference TRBV2 and TRBJ2-7, the full variable domain is EPEVTQTPSHQVTQMGQEVILRCVPISNHLYFYWYRQILGQKVEFLVSFYNNEISEKSEIFDDQFSVERPDGSNFTLKIRSTKLEDSAMYFCASSGGPGRNYEQYFGPGTRLTVT.

The rearrangement links TRBV19 to TRBJ2-3; 7 bases line up with TRBD1. The CDR3 runs 18 residues. Germline V lookup: CDR1 LNHDA, CDR2 SQIVND (reference sequence). The V and J ends lost 3 bases and 2 bases, in that order; junction bases with no gene match: 14. CDR3: CASSILIRTGESTDTQYF. CDR3 DNA sequence: TGTGCCAGTAGTATTTTGATTCGGACAGGAGAATCCACAGATACGCAGTATTTT.

The chain uses TRBV7-3 and TRBJ2-2; a weak D match, TRBD2 (5 bases). Germline CDR1 is SGHTA and CDR2 is FQGTGA. The V gene lost 4 bases and the J gene lost 0 bases, with 12 bases spanning the gap. The length of the CDR3 is 16 residues. CDR3 sequence (DNA): TGTGCCAGCAGCTCCCCTGGCGGGTCGAACACCGGGGAGCTGTTTTTT. Translating gives CASSSPGGSNTGELFF.

The chain carries TRBV30 and TRBJ2-3; 8 nucleotides agree with TRBD2. The length of the CDR3 is 15 residues. V trimming: 0 bases; J trimming: 4 bases; junction bases outside the gene matches: 6. Germline loops: CDR1 GTSNPN, CDR2 SVGIG (reference sequence). The CDR3: CAWSVPTGGPDTQYF. CDR3 coding DNA: TGTGCCTGGAGTGTACCAACGGGGGGGCCAGATACGCAGTATTTT.

This chain joins TRBV18 and TRBJ1-4, with 10 bases lining up with TRBD1. The CDR3 is made up of 17 amino acids. Looked up from germline, CDR1 is KGHSH and CDR2 is LQKENI. With 4 bases clipped from V and 3 bases from J, the junction kept 8 bases outside the gene matches. CDR3 nucleotide sequence: TGTGCCAGCTCACAAGCTAGACAGGGGGCTTCTAATGAAAAACTGTTTTTT. Translated, it gives CASSQARQGASNEKLFF.